A single sample gave rise to the 14 T cell receptor beta chains below, sequenced in a study of blood T cell repertoires in COVID-19. Sequenced by immunoSEQ multiplex PCR; TCRdb stores in-frame clones only, minus some. Seen here are over 30,000 clones, about 90% observed once, and the top ten hold roughly 6.3%. Sequenced: peripheral blood. These receptors were collected from a human donor in a cohort sampled during active COVID-19.

V gene TRBV3-1 (or the pseudogene TRBV3-2) combines with J gene TRBJ2-7, with D maybe TRBD1 (6 bases). From germline, CDR1 is LGHDT and CDR2 YNNKEL (reference sequence). Trimming stripped 1 base from V and 7 bases from J, with 11 bases between. The CDR3 spans 13 residues. CDR3 bases: TGTGCCAGCAGCCAAGGCCCCGGGACAGAGCAGTACTTC. This codes for CASSQGPGTEQYF.

The chain recombines TRBV5-1 with TRBJ2-3, with TRBD2 matching 13 bases. Unmatched junction bases numbered 6, after V lost 4 bases and J lost 4 bases. CDR3 length: 16 residues. Per the germline V gene, CDR1 is SGHRS and CDR2 is YFSETQ. The CDR3 here is CASSKQLAGGPDTQYF. CDR3 sequence (DNA): TGCGCCAGCAGCAAACAACTAGCGGGGGGGCCAGATACGCAGTATTTT. The full variable domain, completed using reference TRBV5-1 and TRBJ2-3, is KAGVTQTPRYLIKTRGQQVTLSCSPISGHRSVSWYQQTPGQGLQFLFEYFSETQRNKGNFPGRFSGRQFSNSRSEMNVSTLELGDSALYLCASSKQLAGGPDTQYFGPGTRLTVL.

This chain links TRBV11-2 with TRBJ2-7; 9 bases agree with TRBD1. Trimming removed 3 bases from V and 4 bases from J; junction bases left unmatched: 7. The CDR3 spans 15 residues. Germline CDR1 reads SGHAT; CDR2 reads FQNNGV. The DNA for the CDR3 is TGTGCCAGCAGCTTGTCAGGGACAGGGTTATACGAGCAGTACTTC. This sequence encodes CASSLSGTGLYEQYF.

The chain combines TRBV7-8 with TRBJ2-2; D possibly corresponds to TRBD1 (6 bases). In germline, CDR1 is SGHVS, CDR2 FQNEAQ. Between the trimmed V and J ends, which lost 1 base and 6 bases, there was a span of 9 bases. There are 14 residues in the CDR3. CDR3 region: CASSLETGSGELFF. In DNA, the CDR3 is TGTGCCAGCAGCTTAGAAACAGGGTCCGGGGAGCTGTTTTTT.

This chain uses TRBV27 with TRBJ2-1; no reliable D call. CDR3 size: 13 residues. Germline CDR1 is MNHEY and CDR2 is SMNVEV (reference sequence). Between the trimmed V and J ends, which lost 3 bases and 4 bases, there was a span of 7 bases. In nucleotides, the CDR3 is TGTGCCAGCAGTTTTGGTCAGTACAATGAGCAGTTCTTC. This sequence encodes CASSFGQYNEQFF.

The chain uses TRBV9 and TRBJ2-5; 8 bases are shared with TRBD1. The V and J ends lost 2 bases and 5 bases, in that order; junction bases with no gene match: 8. Germline V gene data show CDR1 as SGDLS and CDR2 as YYNGEE. This CDR3 region has 15 residues. The CDR3 region has the DNA TGTGCCAGCAGCGTCGACAGGGGTGATCGGGAGACCCAGTACTTC. This encodes CASSVDRGDRETQYF.

The V call is TRBV7-4, the J call TRBJ2-7; TRBD1 is a possible D gene (6 bases). V dropped 5 bases and J dropped 0 bases, with 23 bases sitting between them. CDR3 length equals 18 residues. The germline gives CDR1 SGHVT, CDR2 SQSDAQ. The CDR3 region has the DNA TGTGCCAGCAGCCAACGGGGCGGTGCAGGGGCCAGCTCCTACGAGCAGTACTTC. Amino acid sequence: CASSQRGGAGASSYEQYF.

This chain connects TRBV2 to TRBJ2-1; 10 bases fit TRBD2. V lost 0 bases to trimming and J lost 9 bases; unmatched junction nucleotides: 17. The germline gives CDR1 SNHLY, CDR2 FYNNEI. CDR3 size: 19 residues. The CDR3 region is CASSEASPRLAGVRSEQFF. The CDR3 DNA reads as TGTGCCAGCAGTGAAGCGTCCCCGCGGCTAGCGGGAGTTAGGAGTGAGCAGTTCTTC.

This rearrangement joins TRBV18 to TRBJ2-3; D perhaps matches TRBD2 (6 bases). Germline CDR1 and CDR2: KGHSH and LQKENI. V was pared by 6 bases and J by 2 bases, with 12 bases between. This CDR3 has 14 residues. CDR3 amino acids: CASSVAGLTDTQYF. The CDR3 region has the DNA TGTGCCAGCTCGGTGGCGGGGCTCACAGATACGCAGTATTTT.

V gene TRBV11-2 combines with J gene TRBJ1-1, with D hard to call. The germline V gene has CDR1 SGHAT and CDR2 FQNNGV. This CDR3 comprises 13 residues. V dropped 5 bases and J dropped 7 bases, with 14 bases sitting between them. CDR3 loop: CASSPEVAFEAFF. CDR3 DNA sequence: TGTGCCAGCAGCCCAGAGGTCGCGTTTGAAGCTTTCTTT.

This chain connects TRBV28 to TRBJ2-7; TRBD1 matches 11 bases. J gave up 6 bases and V 9 bases, and 16 bases lay outside the gene matches. This CDR3 is 16 amino acids long. Germline V gene lookup returns CDR1 MDHEN and CDR2 SYDVKM. The CDR3 DNA reads TGTGCCAGTGTCATTTCCTTAGGACAGGGGGCTGGCGAGCAGTACTTC. It encodes CASVISLGQGAGEQYF. Looking up the rest from reference TRBV28 and TRBJ2-7 gives the full variable domain: DVKVTQSSRYLVKRTGEKVFLECVQDMDHENMFWYRQDPGLGLRLIYFSYDVKMKEKGDIPEGYSVSREKKERFSLILESASTNQTSMYLCASVISLGQGAGEQYFGPGTRLTVT.

The chain recombines TRBV28 with TRBJ2-7, with D unresolved. Deletions cut 5 bases from V and 2 bases from J, with 13 bases between. From germline, CDR1 is MDHEN and CDR2 SYDVKM. CDR3 length equals 14 residues. The CDR3 loop reads CASSGPGNPYEQYF. CDR3 bases: TGTGCCAGCAGTGGTCCAGGTAATCCCTACGAGCAGTACTTC.

This clone was found once. The chain recombines TRBV7-5 with TRBJ2-1; TRBD2 is taken as the D call from the table, unchecked against the DNA. TRBV7-5 is a pseudogene. The CDR3 totals 17 residues. The CDR3 DNA follows: TGTGCCAGAAGCTTAGATTGCCTAGCGGGAGTCCTCAATGAGCAGTTCTTC. It encodes CARSLDCLAGVLNEQFF.

J is TRBJ1-1 and V is TRBV5-1, with 10 bases lining up with TRBD1. Germline V lookup: CDR1 SGHRS, CDR2 YFSETQ. This CDR3 comprises 13 residues. V was clipped by 3 bases and J by 4 bases; unmatched bases: 0. For the CDR3, the DNA is TGCGCCAGCAGCTGGACAGGGGGCACTGAAGCTTTCTTT. The encoded protein is CASSWTGGTEAFF.